Listed below are T cell receptor beta chains from one sample, sequenced in a study of PD-1 blockade in classical Hodgkin lymphoma. Here immunoSEQ multiplex PCR was the method, and the copy in TCRdb shows in-frame clones only, minus some. The table lists 15,000 to 20,000 clones, roughly 80% of them singletons. Sequencing was performed on peripheral blood mononuclear cells (PBMCs), taken at baseline. Every receptor here comes from a human donor with classical Hodgkin lymphoma. CDR3s include the opening cysteine and the closing phenylalanine or tryptophan. Each record gives: CDR3 length, V gene, clone size, CDR3 protein. Clone size is not always given. Where it is, it says once, few, many or a class for expanded clones.

14,TRBV27,-,CASSFKSGRGEQYF
15,TRBV6-5,once,CASTSGGISYNEQFF
16,TRBV19,-,CASSMAGTLRTDTQYF
14,TRBV5-8,-,CASRRDQDGNTIYF
15,TRBV5-4,-,CASSSPPGGDTEAFF
13,TRBV5-1,-,CASSFAGSYGYTF
14,TRBV6-5,-,CASRLAGSQETQYF
15,TRBV27,-,CASSLSASGGLTQYF
15,TRBV5-6,-,CASSFQSGGLDTQYF
14,TRBV21-1,-,CASLAFWNTGELFF
14,TRBV4-1,once,CASSQQGSTDTQYF
12,TRBV2,-,CASSEQTQPQHF
20,TRBV14,-,CASSQGRRTSGRASYNEQFF
15,TRBV18,-,CASSPAPDNPSAQHF
13,TRBV6-1,-,CASSEVDRSEAFF
17,TRBV28,-,CASSLTPGPHPNQPQHF
14,TRBV6-1,-,CASRQDSSGNTIYF
17,TRBV7-2,-,CASSLTQGLESYNEQFF
16,TRBV5-6,-,CASSSAWGDLPYEQYF
17,TRBV18,-,CASSLREGQGLGTEAFF